This is a list of T cell receptor beta chains from one sample in a study of graft-versus-host responses after intestinal transplantation. The method was immunoSEQ multiplex PCR; TCRdb's version includes in-frame clones alone and lacks a portion of them. The table has under 100,000 clones, approximately 90% seen once. The input for sequencing was PBMCs, taken about 440 days after intestinal transplant. Receptors originate from a human patient who received an intestinal transplant, so some T cells may come from the graft donor. The CDR3 runs from the conserved cysteine through the conserved F or W. The D gene is left open where the match is weak. A clone size is listed for some rows: how often the clone was seen (once, few, many), or a class if it is expanded.

NA	TRBJ1-1	NA	TRBV11-2	CASSLSGTNYLNTEAFF	TGTGCCAGCAGCCTCTCCGGGACAAACTACTTGAACACTGAAGCTTTCTTT
NA	TRBJ2-7	NA	TRBV10-3	CATLGPPDYEQYF	TGTGCCACCTTGGGTCCCCCCGATTACGAGCAGTACTTC
TRBD1	TRBJ2-7	once	TRBV9	CASSRTGTGFTYEQYF	TGTGCCAGCAGCCGGACCGGGACAGGGTTTACCTACGAGCAGTACTTC
NA	TRBJ1-1	few	TRBV19	CASSIYREAFF	TGTGCCAGTAGTATCTATCGGGAAGCTTTCTTT
NA	TRBJ1-1	once	TRBV7-9	CASSLAGFEAFF	TGTGCCAGCAGCTTAGCAGGGTTTGAAGCTTTCTTT
NA	TRBJ1-2	NA	TRBV4-2	CASSQDLLGNYGYTF	TGTGCCAGCAGCCAAGATCTGTTGGGGAACTATGGCTACACCTTC
TRBD2	TRBJ2-1	NA	TRBV6-5	CASSSGTSGGARQFF	TGTGCCAGCAGTTCCGGGACTAGCGGGGGGGCTAGGCAGTTCTTC
NA	TRBJ1-2	NA	TRBV19	CASVWQGRSGYTF	TGTGCCAGTGTCTGGCAGGGGAGGTCTGGCTACACCTTC
NA	TRBJ2-1	NA	TRBV19	CASSIVRGGLYNEQFF	TGTGCCAGTAGTATAGTGAGGGGGGGACTGTACAATGAGCAGTTCTTC
NA	TRBJ1-6	NA	TRBV9	CASSVAPISPTSLHF	TGTGCCAGCAGCGTAGCCCCTATCTCACCTACCTCCCTCCACTTT
NA	TRBJ1-2	NA	TRBV4-1	CASSQGRIGYTF	TGCGCCAGCAGCCAAGGCAGGATCGGATACACCTTC
NA	TRBJ1-2	NA	TRBV10-3	CAISESDGLGGYTF	TGTGCCATCAGTGAGTCTGATGGACTAGGAGGCTACACCTTC
TRBD1	TRBJ2-7	NA	TRBV6-1	CASTYVDRAYEQYF	TGTGCCAGCACTTATGTGGACAGGGCTTACGAGCAGTACTTC
NA	TRBJ1-3	NA	TRBV4-2	CASSQDTSGNTIYF	TGTGCCAGCAGCCAGGACACCTCTGGAAACACCATATATTTT
TRBD2	TRBJ2-1	NA	TRBV27	CASSRLAGYNEQFF	TGTGCCAGCAGTCGACTAGCCGGCTACAATGAGCAGTTCTTC
NA	TRBJ1-1	NA	TRBV11-2	CASSSRQFEAFF	TGTGCCAGCAGCTCCCGCCAGTTCGAAGCTTTCTTT
TRBD1	TRBJ1-5	NA	TRBV18	CASSPRPGQNSNQPQHF	TGTGCCAGCTCACCCCGACCGGGACAGAATAGCAATCAGCCCCAGCATTTT
NA	TRBJ1-1	NA	TRBV7-6	CASSSKRGARNTEAFF	TGTGCCAGCAGCTCGAAGAGGGGGGCACGAAACACTGAAGCTTTCTTT
NA	TRBJ2-7	NA	TRBV27	CASSLSGSYEQYF	TGTGCCAGCAGTTTATCTGGTTCCTACGAGCAGTACTTC
TRBD1	TRBJ1-5	few	TRBV6-6	CASSWTGGVGWPQHF	TGTGCCAGCAGCTGGACAGGGGGCGTTGGTTGGCCCCAGCATTTT
NA	TRBJ2-2	NA	TRBV20-1	CSAPRHGELFF	TGCAGTGCCCCCCGACACGGGGAGCTGTTTTTT
TRBD1	TRBJ2-7	NA	TRBV7-6	CASSLTGGGEQYF	TGTGCCAGCAGCTTAACAGGGGGCGGGGAGCAGTACTTC
NA	TRBJ2-7	NA	TRBV7-9	CASSSQGREQYF	TGTGCCAGCAGCTCCCAGGGTCGGGAGCAGTACTTC
TRBD1	TRBJ2-4	NA	TRBV19	CASSSLDRGLDIQYF	TGTGCCAGTAGTTCGTTGGACAGGGGGTTGGACATTCAGTACTTC
NA	TRBJ2-7	NA	TRBV7-3	CASSPQGGREQYF	TGTGCCAGCAGCCCCCAGGGGGGAAGGGAGCAGTACTTC
TRBD1	TRBJ2-2	NA	TRBV18	CASSLGQGNGELFF	TGTGCCAGCTCACTGGGACAGGGCAACGGGGAGCTGTTTTTT
TRBD1	TRBJ1-5	NA	TRBV27	CATRTGPIFQPQHF	TGTGCCACCCGGACAGGCCCTATTTTCCAGCCCCAGCATTTT
TRBD2	TRBJ2-7	NA	TRBV7-2	CASSSLTSRDYEQYF	TGTGCCAGCAGCTCCCTGACTAGCAGGGACTACGAGCAGTACTTC
NA	TRBJ2-1	NA	TRBV7-2	CASSLGDPYNEQFF	TGTGCCAGCAGCTTAGGGGACCCATACAATGAGCAGTTCTTC
NA	TRBJ2-5	NA	TRBV29-1	CSVFSNQETQYF	TGCAGCGTCTTCAGTAATCAAGAGACCCAGTACTTC
NA	TRBJ2-7	NA	TRBV11-2	CASSADGGEQYF	TGTGCCAGCAGCGCCGACGGTGGCGAGCAGTACTTC
TRBD2	TRBJ2-7	NA	TRBV6-1	CASSEAGGGAAYEQYF	TGTGCCAGCAGTGAAGCGGGCGGGGGGGCGGCCTACGAGCAGTACTTC
NA	TRBJ2-3	NA	TRBV10-3	CATQGPGLVTDTQYF	TGTGCCACCCAGGGCCCGGGACTTGTCACAGATACGCAGTATTTT
NA	TRBJ1-4	NA	TRBV6-6	CASSYGGTNEKLFF	TGTGCCAGCAGTTACGGAGGAACTAATGAAAAACTGTTTTTT
NA	TRBJ2-4	once	TRBV6-5	CATRGGVGNIQYF	TGTGCCACCCGAGGGGGGGTTGGGAACATTCAGTACTTC
NA	TRBJ1-1	NA	TRBV18	CASSPGLSAEAFF	TGTGCCAGCTCACCGGGACTTTCCGCTGAAGCTTTCTTT
NA	TRBJ2-7	few	TRBV13	CASSLIRNEQYF	TGTGCCAGCAGCTTGATCAGGAACGAGCAGTACTTC
NA	TRBJ2-3	NA	TRBV14	CASSQEELTQYF	TGTGCCAGCAGCCAAGAAGAGTTAACGCAGTATTTT
NA	TRBJ2-7	NA	TRBV5-8	CASSFSGTADEQYF	TGTGCCAGCAGCTTCTCCGGGACGGCGGACGAGCAGTACTTC
NA	TRBJ2-2	NA	TRBV5-6	CASSFFDSRSTGELFF	TGTGCCAGCAGCTTTTTTGACAGTCGTTCAACCGGGGAGCTGTTTTTT
NA	TRBJ2-3	NA	TRBV15	CATSQAGSTDTQYF	TGTGCCACCAGCCAGGCTGGGTCCACAGATACGCAGTATTTT
TRBD1	TRBJ1-3	NA	TRBV28	CASSSPGQGASGGNTIYF	TGTGCCAGCAGTTCCCCCGGACAGGGTGCCTCGGGGGGAAACACCATATATTTT
NA	TRBJ2-7	NA	TRBV11-2	CASTGDYEQYF	TGTGCCAGTACAGGAGACTACGAGCAGTACTTC
NA	TRBJ1-4	NA	TRBV5-1	CASSLGSNEKLFF	TGCGCCAGCAGCTTGGGGAGTAATGAAAAACTGTTTTTT
NA	TRBJ2-1	NA	TRBV11-3	CASSLGNNEQFF	TGTGCCAGCAGCTTGGGGAACAATGAGCAGTTCTTC
NA	TRBJ1-1	NA	TRBV5-6	CASSFLQGAVNTEAFF	TGTGCCAGCAGCTTCTTACAAGGGGCGGTGAACACTGAAGCTTTCTTT
NA	TRBJ1-2	NA	TRBV6-5	CASSYRGSANYGYTF	TGTGCCAGCAGTTACAGGGGTTCGGCTAACTATGGCTACACCTTC
NA	TRBJ2-1	NA	TRBV5-1	CASSLGVSYNEQFF	TGCGCCAGCAGCTTAGGGGTTTCCTACAATGAGCAGTTCTTC
TRBD1	TRBJ1-3	NA	TRBV5-4	CASHRTGGNTIYF	TGTGCCAGCCACCGGACAGGGGGTAACACCATATATTTT
NA	TRBJ2-1	NA	TRBV5-4	CASSLPNNEQFF	TGTGCCAGCAGCTTGCCGAACAATGAGCAGTTCTTC
NA	TRBJ2-7	NA	TRBV28	CASSLRELYEQYF	TGTGCCAGCAGTTTGCGGGAACTCTACGAGCAGTACTTC
NA	TRBJ1-3	NA	TRBV6-5	CASSYDGSLGNTIYF	TGTGCCAGCAGTTACGATGGCAGCCTTGGAAACACCATATATTTT
NA	TRBJ1-5	NA	TRBV21-1	CASSSRGQGYQPQHF	TGTGCCAGCAGCTCCAGGGGGCAGGGCTATCAGCCCCAGCATTTT
TRBD1	TRBJ1-5	once	TRBV6-7	CANPIQGFGQPQHF	TGTGCCAACCCCATACAGGGGTTCGGACAGCCCCAGCATTTT
TRBD2	TRBJ2-1	NA	TRBV12-5	CASGLGLAGGNEQFF	TGTGCTAGTGGTTTGGGTCTAGCGGGGGGGAATGAGCAGTTCTTC
NA	TRBJ2-5	NA	TRBV6-1	CASIWGLETQYF	TGTGCCAGCATTTGGGGGCTTGAGACCCAGTACTTC
NA	TRBJ2-3	once	TRBV5-1	CASRPQGTGDTQYF	TGCGCCAGCAGACCCCAGGGCACCGGTGATACGCAGTATTTT
TRBD1	TRBJ1-6	NA	TRBV7-9	CASSVGTVRSPLHF	TGTGCCAGCAGCGTAGGGACAGTAAGGTCACCCCTCCACTTT
NA	TRBJ2-5	once	TRBV18	CASSPVEGDRETQYF	TGTGCCAGCTCACCCGTCGAGGGGGACCGGGAGACCCAGTACTTC